The 29 T cell receptor beta chains given below trace back to one sample, sequenced in a study of T cell changes during pregnancy in multiple sclerosis. Profiling relied on immunoSEQ multiplex PCR, and the TCRdb table lists in-frame clones only, not all of them. Among roughly 100,000 clones listed, just under 95% were seen once. The material sequenced was peripheral blood, taken after pregnancy. These receptors all come from a female donor with multiple sclerosis, enrolled in a pregnancy study.

The chain joins TRBV25-1 to TRBJ2-4, with unresolved D. The CDR3 runs 12 residues. Trimming cost V 4 bases and J 9 bases, with 10 bases left between them. Germline-derived CDR1 and CDR2 are MGHDK and SYGVNS. The CDR3 coding sequence is TGTGCCAGCAGTGCGGCCGGGTTCATTCAGTACTTC. Its protein product is CASSAAGFIQYF.

This chain links TRBV4-2 with TRBJ2-1; 9 nucleotides agree with TRBD2. The CDR3 totals 16 residues. J lost 5 bases, V lost 1 base, and 6 bases had no gene match. The germline V gene encodes CDR1 LGHNA and CDR2 YNFKEQ. The CDR3: CASSQGGGAVDNEQFF. The CDR3 nucleotides read TGTGCCAGCAGCCAAGGCGGGGGGGCCGTGGACAATGAGCAGTTCTTC.

V is TRBV28 and J is TRBJ2-7, with 9 bases that match TRBD2. The trim removed 3 bases at V and 1 base at J, leaving 4 bases unmatched. CDR1 is MDHEN, CDR2 SYDVKM, per germline. The CDR3 has 15 amino acids. The CDR3 bases are TGTGCCAGCAGTTTGAGTAGCGGGAGATCCTACGAGCAGTACTTC. The encoded protein is CASSLSSGRSYEQYF. The full variable domain, completed using reference TRBV28 and TRBJ2-7, is DVKVTQSSRYLVKRTGEKVFLECVQDMDHENMFWYRQDPGLGLRLIYFSYDVKMKEKGDIPEGYSVSREKKERFSLILESASTNQTSMYLCASSLSSGRSYEQYFGPGTRLTVT.

This rearrangement joins TRBV5-4 to TRBJ2-1; 11 bases fit TRBD2. Germline V gene lookup returns CDR1 SGHNT and CDR2 YYREEE (reference sequence). Trimming took 4 bases from V and 4 from J; bases not matched to a gene: 7. This CDR3 region has 16 residues. The CDR3 here is CASSPGTSGLYNEQFF. Here the CDR3 DNA reads TGTGCCAGCAGCCCCGGGACTAGCGGTTTATACAATGAGCAGTTCTTC. The variable domain in full, with the rest retrieved from reference TRBV5-4 and TRBJ2-1, is ETGVTQSPTHLIKTRGQQVTLRCSSQSGHNTVSWYQQALGQGPQFIFQYYREEENGRGNFPPRFSGLQFPNYSSELNVNALELDDSALYLCASSPGTSGLYNEQFFGPGTRLTVL.

The chain combines TRBV5-1 with TRBJ2-7; 11 nucleotides align to TRBD2. The J segment lost 0 bases and the V segment lost 3 bases, leaving 11 bases of the junction unmatched. Germline-derived CDR1 and CDR2 are SGHRS and YFSETQ. The length of the CDR3 is 18 residues. DNA of the CDR3: TGCGCCAGCAGCTATAGAATTTCGACTAGCGGGAACTCCTACGAGCAGTACTTC. It is translated as CASSYRISTSGNSYEQYF.

The chain links TRBV27 to TRBJ1-5; D not certain. Germline V CDR1 and CDR2: MNHEY, SMNVEV (reference sequence). CDR3 length equals 13 residues. The V and J ends lost 3 bases and 7 bases respectively, with 10 bases between them. The CDR3 DNA follows: TGTGCCAGCAGTTTGAGGGCCAGCCAGCCCCAGCATTTT. Its translation is CASSLRASQPQHF.

The chain combines TRBV19 with TRBJ1-4; D remains unclear. Trimming pared 8 bases from V and 7 bases from J, leaving 14 bases between. The CDR3 sequence is 13 residues long. Per the germline V gene, CDR1 is LNHDA and CDR2 is SQIVND (reference sequence). In nucleotides, the CDR3 is TGTGCCAGTGCCACCGCGGCCGGTGAAAAACTGTTTTTT. It translates to CASATAAGEKLFF.

This clone was observed a single time. The chain carries TRBV18 and TRBJ2-1; 13 bases map to TRBD2. V gave up 2 bases and J gave up 6 bases; unmatched junction bases: 13. CDR3 size: 19 residues. The V gene's germline CDR1 is KGHSH and CDR2 LQKENI. CDR3 loop: CASSPNSGLAGVGGNEQFF. CDR3 bases: TGTGCCAGCTCACCAAATTCTGGACTAGCGGGAGTAGGAGGCAATGAGCAGTTCTTC.

CDR3 sequence reads: CASSFTGDGNTIYF. CDR3 bases: TGTGCCAGCAGTTTTACAGGAGACGGAAACACCATATATTTT. This sequence joins TRBV27 and TRBJ1-3; D is possibly TRBD1 (5 bases). The CDR3 loop spans 14 amino acids. Looked up from germline, CDR1 is MNHEY and CDR2 is SMNVEV (reference sequence). V was trimmed by 3 bases and J by 4 bases, leaving 10 bases between them.

The chain links TRBV30 to TRBJ2-1; 14 nucleotides line up with TRBD2. V lost 2 bases and J lost 7; bases outside the gene matches: 4. There are 15 residues in the CDR3. Germline CDR1 and CDR2: GTSNPN and SVGIG (reference sequence). CDR3 coding DNA: TGTGCCTGGAGTCGGACTAGCGGGAGGCGGAATGAGCAGTTCTTC. This gives the protein CAWSRTSGRRNEQFF.

This chain uses TRBV10-1 with TRBJ2-1, with a possible D match to TRBD2 (6 bases). The CDR3 spans 16 residues. V gave up 9 bases and J gave up 2 bases, with 20 bases separating them. CDR1 and CDR2 from the germline V gene are WNHNN and SYGVQD (reference sequence). Here the CDR3 reads CASVHLSPGAYNEQFF. CDR3 coding DNA: TGCGCCAGTGTACACTTGTCTCCGGGGGCCTACAATGAGCAGTTCTTC.

The gene calls are TRBV19 and TRBJ1-5; 8 bases align to TRBD1. Germline CDR1 reads LNHDA; CDR2 reads SQIVND (reference sequence). The V and J ends lost 7 bases and 2 bases, in that order; junction bases with no gene match: 7. The CDR3 has 15 residues. The CDR3, as DNA: TGTGCCAGTAATCTGGACAGGGATGGCAATCAGCCCCAGCATTTT. This codes for CASNLDRDGNQPQHF.

This chain links TRBV5-1 with TRBJ1-1; TRBD1 agrees at 7 bases. V lost 6 bases and J lost 1; bases outside the gene matches: 6. This CDR3 has 14 residues. CDR1 is SGHRS and CDR2 is YFSETQ in the germline V gene. CDR3 sequence reads: CASKRTGPNTEAFF. The DNA for the CDR3 is TGCGCCAGCAAAAGGACAGGACCGAACACTGAAGCTTTCTTT. Full variable domain (outside the CDR3, taken from reference TRBV5-1 and TRBJ1-1): KAGVTQTPRYLIKTRGQQVTLSCSPISGHRSVSWYQQTPGQGLQFLFEYFSETQRNKGNFPGRFSGRQFSNSRSEMNVSTLELGDSALYLCASKRTGPNTEAFFGQGTRLTVV.

The chain links TRBV6-5 to TRBJ1-2; 8 nucleotides line up with TRBD1. The CDR3 runs 14 residues. CDR1 MNHEY and CDR2 SVGAGI come from the germline V gene. The junction had 7 bases not matched to a gene; V was cut back by 6 bases and J by 4 bases. The CDR3 loop is CASSRITGGYGYTF. DNA for the CDR3: TGTGCCAGCAGCCGAATCACAGGGGGCTATGGCTACACCTTC.

The chain couples TRBV4-1 to TRBJ2-3, with 13 nucleotides matching TRBD2. Germline CDR1 MGHRA, CDR2 YSYEKL. Losses at the gene ends were 1 base for V and 5 bases for J; bases not matched to a gene: 0. This CDR3 comprises 15 residues. CDR3 protein: CASSQGTSGRDTQYF. In nucleotides, the CDR3 is TGCGCCAGCAGCCAAGGGACTAGCGGGAGAGATACGCAGTATTTT.

The chain joins TRBV27 to TRBJ2-2; weak D call: TRBD1 (6 bases). This CDR3 region has 17 residues. V shed 0 bases and J shed 2 bases, with 13 bases lying between them. Germline V gives CDR1 MNHEY, CDR2 SMNVEV (reference sequence). Here the CDR3 reads CASSLSSPRGNTGELFF. The DNA of the CDR3 is TGTGCCAGCAGTTTATCCTCCCCCAGGGGAAACACCGGGGAGCTGTTTTTT.

The count of this clone is one. The V gene is TRBV7-9, the J gene TRBJ2-3; TRBD1 matches at 7 bases. Unmatched junction bases numbered 9, after V lost 5 bases and J lost 1 base. Per germline, CDR1 SEHNR and CDR2 FQNEAQ (reference sequence). The CDR3 is 16 amino acids. The chain's CDR3 is CASSPKTGQRTDTQYF. CDR3 DNA sequence: TGTGCCAGCAGCCCCAAGACAGGGCAGCGCACAGATACGCAGTATTTT.

This chain uses TRBV5-1 with TRBJ2-3; 8 bases agree with TRBD2. After removal of 1 base from V and 5 bases from J, the junction contained 3 bases not matched to a gene. Germline CDR1 and CDR2: SGHRS and YFSETQ. The CDR3 covers 14 residues. CDR3 coding DNA: TGCGCCAGCAGCTTGAGAACTAGCGGAGATACGCAGTATTTT. It translates to CASSLRTSGDTQYF.

Written as DNA, the CDR3 is TGTGCCAGCAGTTCTGGGGGGGGTGGGACAACCAAAAACATTCAGTACTTC. This encodes CASSSGGGGTTKNIQYF. This chain connects TRBV2 to TRBJ2-4; maybe TRBD2 (7 bases). CDR1 SNHLY and CDR2 FYNNEI come from the germline V gene. V lost 5 bases and J lost 2, with 19 bases in between. CDR3 length: 17 residues.

The chain has TRBV5-6 and TRBJ2-7; D possibly corresponds to TRBD2 (6 bases). With 4 bases removed from V and 2 bases from J, the gap between germline ends came to 19 bases. CDR3 size: 16 residues. From germline, CDR1 is SGHDT and CDR2 YYEEEE. This CDR3 reads CASSPVGGLEAYEQYF. The CDR3 DNA reads as TGTGCCAGCAGCCCGGTCGGGGGATTAGAGGCCTACGAGCAGTACTTC.

The chain employs TRBV27 and TRBJ1-1; 8 bases agree with TRBD1. CDR1 is MNHEY, CDR2 SMNVEV, per germline (reference sequence). V trimming: 7 bases; J trimming: 5 bases; junction bases outside the gene matches: 12. CDR3 length: 15 amino acids. This CDR3 reads CASTGTGAGGTEAFF. In nucleotides, the CDR3 is TGTGCCAGCACTGGGACAGGCGCGGGAGGGACTGAAGCTTTCTTT.

V gene TRBV6-6 combines with J gene TRBJ2-5; the match to TRBD2 covers 11 bases. Trimming removed 6 bases from V and 5 bases from J; junction bases left unmatched: 5. CDR1 and CDR2 (germline): MNHNY, SVGAGI (reference sequence). CDR3 size: 14 residues. DNA of the CDR3: TGTGCCAGCAGCATTAGCGGGAGGGGGGAGACCCAGTACTTC. This translates into CASSISGRGETQYF.

This clone was counted only a few times. The rearrangement joins TRBV5-1 to TRBJ2-1; 10 bases map to TRBD1. This CDR3 comprises 15 residues. Trimming at V came to 4 bases and at J to 8 bases, leaving 9 bases not matched to a gene. CDR1 is SGHRS, CDR2 YFSETQ, per germline. The CDR3 DNA reads TGCGCCAGCAGCCGCCGGGACAGGGGAGCGGATGAGCAGTTCTTC. This translates into CASSRRDRGADEQFF.

The chain carries TRBV6-6 and TRBJ2-3; 10 nucleotides match TRBD2. Trimming removed 2 bases from V and 4 bases from J; junction bases left unmatched: 6. The CDR3 runs to 16 residues. The germline CDR1 and CDR2 sequences are MNHNY and SVGAGI (reference sequence). The CDR3 reads CASSYQRGGGADTQYF. DNA for the CDR3: TGTGCCAGCAGTTACCAGCGGGGGGGAGGGGCAGATACGCAGTATTTT.

CDR3 nucleotide sequence: TGTGCCAGCAGTGCCCGGGAGGCCGGCACCCAGTACTTC. This gives the protein CASSAREAGTQYF. The V gene is TRBV6-5, the J gene TRBJ2-5, with 7 bases lining up with TRBD2. The trim removed 5 bases at V and 8 bases at J, leaving 8 bases unmatched. Germline loops: CDR1 MNHEY, CDR2 SVGAGI. The CDR3 runs to 13 residues.

This chain joins TRBV4-1 and TRBJ1-2; tentatively, D is TRBD1 (6 bases). The CDR3 sequence is 12 residues long. Germline CDR1 MGHRA, CDR2 YSYEKL. V gave up 3 bases and J gave up 11 bases, with 13 bases separating them. The CDR3 protein is CASSHRDNNYTF. The CDR3 DNA follows: TGCGCCAGCAGCCACCGGGACAATAATTACACCTTC.

V is TRBV2 and J is TRBJ1-5; 11 bases are shared with TRBD1. The CDR3 is 18 amino acids. Looked up from germline, CDR1 is SNHLY and CDR2 is FYNNEI. J was trimmed by 2 bases and V by 6 bases; bases with no gene match: 12. CDR3 protein: CASRRGQGDIERNQPQHF. CDR3 in DNA: TGTGCCAGCAGGCGGGGACAGGGGGATATAGAACGCAATCAGCCCCAGCATTTT.

CDR3 amino acids: CAWSLTLQGSNEKLFF. Written as DNA, the CDR3 is TGTGCCTGGAGTTTAACGCTACAGGGATCTAATGAAAAACTGTTTTTT. The chain links TRBV30 to TRBJ1-4, with a weak D call TRBD1 (6 bases). Trimming removed 2 bases at V and 3 bases at J, with 16 bases between. The germline V gene has CDR1 GTSNPN and CDR2 SVGIG (reference sequence). The CDR3 totals 16 residues.

This clone has a handful of counts. This chain links TRBV5-6 with TRBJ1-2; 10 bases match TRBD1. The CDR3 is 15 residues long. CDR1 and CDR2 (germline): SGHDT, YYEEEE. The V gene end was trimmed by 0 bases and the J gene end by 8 bases; junction bases not matched to a gene: 7. The CDR3 DNA is TGTGCCAGCAGCTTGGTTGGGACAGGGGCAAAGGGCTACACCTTC. It specifies CASSLVGTGAKGYTF. The full variable domain, completed using reference TRBV5-6 and TRBJ1-2, is DAGVTQSPTHLIKTRGQQVTLRCSPKSGHDTVSWYQQALGQGPQFIFQYYEEEERQRGNFPDRFSGHQFPNYSSELNVNALLLGDSALYLCASSLVGTGAKGYTFGSGTRLTVV.